This entry features one T cell receptor (beta chain) sequence. Its antigen has not been determined. No base-level quality is on record; no much larger clone is a single base apart. TCRbeta CDR3 regions were amplified from genomic DNA using the immunoSEQ Assay, a bias-controlled multiplex PCR. From the authors' description of their analysis: Nucleated cell counts per sample were estimated from amplification of reference gene primers within the assay. Sequence reads were collapsed and filtered to measure the absolute abundance of every unique TCRbeta CDR3 rearrangement. For each sample, productive Simpson clonality was calculated by taking the square root of Simpson's diversity index across productive rearrangements. Held by TCRdb, this immuneACCESS table contains in-frame sequences only and omits some clones. Under half of the omission traces to an unresolved V gene where checked; the cause of the rest is unknown. V, J and clone size are those of that table, while D and trimming were read from the DNA. For this sample there are 150,000 or so clones; approximately 81% appear just once. Of the sample, approximately 18% is held by the ten largest clones.

In the prospective study, participants were 18 to 89 years old, resided in about two dozen geographic areas of the United States, and were enrolled through a virtual design. In the prospective study, cohorts were assigned on the basis of participant-reported clinical history obtained from a screening survey and a study questionnaire. Recovered participants in ImmuneRACE Cohort 3 were defined by two consecutive negative NP/OP PCR tests, clearance by a healthcare professional, or resolution of symptoms. Mobile phlebotomists in the prospective study collected whole blood, serum and a nasopharyngeal or oropharyngeal swab from every participant. Prospective study participants could optionally give additional blood draws and questionnaires over an approximately 2-month period. Prospective study blood samples were shipped either frozen or at room temperature before DNA extraction. The CDR3 runs 15 amino acids, cysteine and phenylalanine included. Solely the CDR3 DNA is kept, with 45 bases framed from the first base. The germline V gene (reference sequence) provides CDR1 LNHDA and CDR2 SQIVND. The V and J ends are trimmed by 5 bases and 3 bases, leaving 16 bases between them.

These data are taken from a study of blood T cell repertoires in COVID-19 (dated by TCRdb to about 2020). Regarding the complete study: Samples covering the acute and convalescent phases of COVID-19 were provided by collaborators in the United States, Italy and Spain. The prospective study material was composed of cDNA or gDNA derived from T cells, B-cell-depleted T cells, or PBMCs. Subjects who had been exposed to COVID-19, were actively infected with it, or had recovered from it provided the deeply sampled blood TCRbeta repertoires that made up the dataset. A freely available public database, intended as a resource for researchers studying the immune response to SARS-CoV-2, is where the repertoires were released. Samples were obtained from the ongoing ImmuneRACE study (first 160 participants) and from about 1,300 subjects provided by 6 global collaborators. The sample metadata nearly always contained a de-identified subject ID, COVID-19 status, age in years and sex. Where available, HLA class I and class II types were obtained from metadata supplied by the sample provider rather than from assay-based typing. Here is what the overall study found, with its caveats: How much clinical and demographic metadata was included differed by source and by participant, and the metadata was provided uncurated.

The receptor comes from a man aged 60 to 69 who had recovered from COVID-19. Input material: PBMCs or T cells enriched from blood (not recorded which). The chain is encoded by TRBV19 joined to TRBJ1-2; the D gene is perhaps TRBD1, on 6 matching bases. Here the CDR3 is given as CASSSRTGSYYGYTF. The nucleotides read TGTGCCAGTAGTTCCAGAACAGGGAGCTACTATGGCTACACCTTC.